The 12 T cell receptor beta chains given below trace back to one sample, sequenced in a study of T cells in Graves' hyperthyroidism and ophthalmopathy. RNA transcripts served as the template for amplifying TCR beta CDR3 regions. The TCR CDR3 was amplified in a first-round RT-PCR using the HTBI primer set. TCRdb processed the multiplex PCR reads anew with MiXCR; each CDR3 protein has one entry. There are approximately 640,000 distinct CDR3 sequences in the sample; just under 45% occur only once, and 7% to 7.5% lies in the top ten. The sample consisted of peripheral blood or thyroid tissue (not recorded which). The receptors were gathered from an adult man with Graves' disease, either hyperthyroidism or ophthalmopathy (not recorded which).

This chain uses TRBV25-1 with TRBJ1-2; 8 bases fit TRBD1. The ends lost 8 bases at V and 3 bases at J; junction bases unmatched: 8. The CDR3 length is 14 residues. Germline CDR1 reads MGHDK; CDR2 reads SYGVNS. The CDR3 DNA reads TGTGCCAGCCCGATGACAGGGGTGTACTATGGCTACACCTTC. This translates into CASPMTGVYYGYTF.

The genes are TRBV25-1 and TRBJ1-3, with a weak D call TRBD1 (6 bases). CDR1 is MGHDK and CDR2 is SYGVNS in the germline V gene. Trimming pared 6 bases from V and 1 base from J, leaving 16 bases between. The CDR3 length is 16 residues. CDR3 residues: CASSRGGAQSGNTIYF. The DNA of the CDR3 is TGTGCCAGCAGCAGAGGGGGGGCCCAATCTGGAAACACCATATATTTT.

The rearrangement links TRBV7-2 to TRBJ1-2; tentatively, D is TRBD1 (6 bases). The V gene lost 4 bases and the J gene lost 8 bases, with 17 bases spanning the gap. The germline V gene has CDR1 SGHTA and CDR2 FQGNSA. The CDR3 has 14 amino acids. DNA of the CDR3: TGTGCCAGCAGCTATGGCGGATCAGGGGTAGGCTACACCTTC. Its protein is CASSYGGSGVGYTF.

The CDR3 region is CASTSGGIETQYF. CDR3 bases: TGTGCCAGCACTAGCGGGGGGATCGAGACCCAGTACTTC. J is TRBJ2-5 and V is TRBV2, with 11 bases lining up with TRBD2. This CDR3 spans 13 amino acids. From germline, CDR1 is SNHLY and CDR2 FYNNEI. V trimming: 7 bases; J trimming: 5 bases; junction bases outside the gene matches: 3. Drawing the rest from reference TRBV2 and TRBJ2-5, the complete variable domain is EPEVTQTPSHQVTQMGQEVILRCVPISNHLYFYWYRQILGQKVEFLVSFYNNEISEKSEIFDDQFSVERPDGSNFTLKIRSTKLEDSAMYFCASTSGGIETQYFGPGTRLLVL.

There are a few counts of this clonotype. This rearrangement joins TRBV24-1 to TRBJ2-2, with D possibly being TRBD2 (6 bases). V lost 2 bases, J lost 1 base, and 13 bases lay in between. Germline V CDR1 and CDR2: KGHDR, SFDVKD. The CDR3 is made up of 17 amino acids. The CDR3 nucleotides read TGTGCCACCAGTGATTCAAAAAGGAGGGTGAACACCGGGGAGCTGTTTTTT. Residues: CATSDSKRRVNTGELFF.

This clonotype was detected only a few times. The rearrangement uses TRBV6-5 and TRBJ2-2; D gene unclear. CDR1 MNHEY and CDR2 SVGAGI come from the germline V gene. There are 13 residues in the CDR3. V dropped 5 bases and J dropped 4 bases, with 8 bases sitting between them. In nucleotides, the CDR3 is TGTGCCAGCAGTCCTTACAGCACCGGGGAGCTGTTTTTT. It translates to CASSPYSTGELFF.

This clonotype has just one count. The chain employs TRBV9 and TRBJ1-1; a weak D match, TRBD1 (6 bases). Trimming removed 2 bases at V and 4 bases at J, with 15 bases between. The CDR3 consists of 15 residues. CDR1 and CDR2 from the germline V gene are SGDLS and YYNGEE. CDR3 nucleotide sequence: TGTGCCAGCAGCGTCTTAGGGGGGGCTGTCACTGAAGCTTTCTTT. It encodes CASSVLGGAVTEAFF. The full variable domain, its missing parts supplied by reference TRBV9 and TRBJ1-1, is DSGVTQTPKHLITATGQRVTLRCSPRSGDLSVYWYQQSLDQGLQFLIQYYNGEERAKGNILERFSAQQFPDLHSELNLSSLELGDSALYFCASSVLGGAVTEAFFGQGTRLTVV.

V and J are TRBV10-3 and TRBJ1-1; 9 bases align to TRBD1. After removal of 6 bases from V and 7 bases from J, the junction contained 6 bases not matched to a gene. Germline V gene sequence: CDR1 ENHRY, CDR2 SYGVKD. This CDR3 region has 13 residues. The CDR3 loop is CAISGTGHIEAFF. CDR3 in DNA: TGTGCCATCAGCGGGACAGGGCACATTGAAGCTTTCTTT.

The chain joins TRBV6-2 or TRBV6-3 to TRBJ2-2; possibly TRBD2 for D (5 bases). This CDR3 spans 17 amino acids. Trimming took 0 bases from V and 4 from J, leaving 15 bases between them. The germline CDR1 and CDR2 sequences are MNHEY and SVGEGT. CDR3 DNA: TGTGCCAGCAGTTACTCCGAGACTAACCTACTCACCGGGGAGCTGTTTTTT. The encoded protein is CASSYSETNLLTGELFF.

The V gene is TRBV7-9, the J gene TRBJ2-7, with D unclear. From germline, CDR1 is SEHNR and CDR2 FQNEAQ (reference sequence). Trimming removed 4 bases from V and 2 bases from J, with 9 bases in between. This CDR3 has 13 amino acids. The CDR3 nucleotides are TGTGCCAGCAGCTGGCCGGGCGCCTACGAGCAGTACTTC. Translated, it gives CASSWPGAYEQYF.

This clonotype was recorded a few times. The chain has TRBV27 and TRBJ1-5, with D perhaps TRBD1 (5 bases). Trimming cost V 2 bases and J 3 bases, with 11 bases left between them. Germline V gene lookup returns CDR1 MNHEY and CDR2 SMNVEV (reference sequence). The CDR3 is 15 residues long. DNA for the CDR3: TGTGCCAGCAGTTTACCTCCAGGGCCCAATCAGCCCCAGCATTTT. This encodes CASSLPPGPNQPQHF.

This clonotype came up many times. J is TRBJ1-1 and V is TRBV13; no reliable D call. This CDR3 is 12 amino acids long. V was trimmed by 3 bases and J by 4 bases, leaving 6 bases between them. The germline V gene encodes CDR1 PRHDT and CDR2 FYEKMQ (reference sequence). The CDR3 DNA is TGTGCCAGCAGCTTCCTTAGCACTGAAGCTTTCTTT. Translated: CASSFLSTEAFF.